Each of the 2 T cell receptor beta chains below was sequenced from the same sample in a study of cytomegalovirus exposure and HLA in healthy donors. PCR primers comprised 60 Vbeta and 13 Jbeta primers. The protocol was immunoSEQ multiplex PCR, while the TCRdb copy is restricted to in-frame clones and leaves out a portion. Among about 180,000 clones listed, roughly 80% were seen once. The sample consisted of PBMCs. All receptors derive from a man aged 30 to 39 in good health and CMV-seronegative.

This clone showed up just a few times. V and J are TRBV29-1 and TRBJ2-7, with 14 nucleotides matching TRBD2. The CDR3 has 17 amino acids. The germline CDR1 and CDR2 sequences are SQVTM and ANQGSEA. J lost 3 bases, V lost 1 base, and 8 bases had no gene match. CDR3 nucleotide sequence: TGCAGCGTTGAAGTACGGACTAGCGGGGGGCTACGCTACGAGCAGTACTTC. It yields the protein CSVEVRTSGGLRYEQYF.

The V call is TRBV4-3, the J call TRBJ1-4, with a tentative D call TRBD1 (5 bases). The CDR3 covers 14 residues. V lost 4 bases and J lost 8, with 14 bases in between. CDR1 and CDR2 from the germline V gene are LGHNA and YSLEER. CDR3 residues: CASSPTGTGEKLFF. The CDR3 bases are TGCGCCAGCAGCCCTACCGGGACTGGCGAAAAACTGTTTTTT.